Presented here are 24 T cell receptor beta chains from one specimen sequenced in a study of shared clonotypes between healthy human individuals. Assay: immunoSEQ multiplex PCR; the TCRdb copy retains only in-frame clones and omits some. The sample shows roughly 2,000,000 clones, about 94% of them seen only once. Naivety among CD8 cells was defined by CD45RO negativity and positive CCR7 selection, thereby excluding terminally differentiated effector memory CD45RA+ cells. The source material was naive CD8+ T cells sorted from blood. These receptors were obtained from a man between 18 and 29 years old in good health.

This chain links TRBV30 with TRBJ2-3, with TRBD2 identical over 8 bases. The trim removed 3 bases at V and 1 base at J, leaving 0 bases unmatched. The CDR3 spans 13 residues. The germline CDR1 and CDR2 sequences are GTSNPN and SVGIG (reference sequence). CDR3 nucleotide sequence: TGTGCCTGGAGCGGGGGGGGCACAGATACGCAGTATTTT. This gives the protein CAWSGGGTDTQYF.

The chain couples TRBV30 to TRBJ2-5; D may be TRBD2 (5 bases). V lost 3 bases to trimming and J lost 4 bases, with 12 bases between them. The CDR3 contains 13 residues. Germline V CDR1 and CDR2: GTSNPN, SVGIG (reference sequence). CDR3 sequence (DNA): TGTGCCTGGAGCCCTAGCAACGGAGAGACCCAGTACTTC. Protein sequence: CAWSPSNGETQYF.

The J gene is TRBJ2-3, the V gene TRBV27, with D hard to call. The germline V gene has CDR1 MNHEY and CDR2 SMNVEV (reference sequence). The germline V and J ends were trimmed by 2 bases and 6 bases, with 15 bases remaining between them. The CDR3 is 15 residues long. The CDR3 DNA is TGTGCCAGCAGTTTAATCCGCCAAGATGGGGATACGCAGTATTTT. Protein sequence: CASSLIRQDGDTQYF.

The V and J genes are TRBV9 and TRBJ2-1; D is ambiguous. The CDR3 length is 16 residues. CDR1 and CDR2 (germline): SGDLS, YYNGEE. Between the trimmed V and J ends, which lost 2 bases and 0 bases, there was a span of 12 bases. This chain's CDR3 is CASSVDQASSYNEQFF. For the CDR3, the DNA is TGTGCCAGCAGCGTCGATCAGGCGAGCTCCTACAATGAGCAGTTCTTC.

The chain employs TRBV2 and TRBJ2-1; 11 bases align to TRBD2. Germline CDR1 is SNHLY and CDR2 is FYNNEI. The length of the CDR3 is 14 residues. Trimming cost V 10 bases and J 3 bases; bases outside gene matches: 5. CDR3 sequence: CAKTSGTYYNEQFF. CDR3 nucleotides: TGTGCCAAGACTAGCGGGACCTACTACAATGAGCAGTTCTTC.

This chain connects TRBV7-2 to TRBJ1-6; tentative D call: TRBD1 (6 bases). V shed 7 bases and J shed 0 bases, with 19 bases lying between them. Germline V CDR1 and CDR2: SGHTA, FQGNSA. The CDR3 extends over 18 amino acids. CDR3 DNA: TGTGCCAGCACCACCGGGGGGGGGCCAAGCTCCTATAATTCACCCCTCCACTTT. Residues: CASTTGGGPSSYNSPLHF.

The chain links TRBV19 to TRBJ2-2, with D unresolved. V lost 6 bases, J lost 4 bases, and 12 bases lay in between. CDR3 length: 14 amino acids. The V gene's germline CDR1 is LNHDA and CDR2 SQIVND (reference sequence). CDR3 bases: TGTGCCAGTAGGGGATCGACTTTCACCGGGGAGCTGTTTTTT. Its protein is CASRGSTFTGELFF. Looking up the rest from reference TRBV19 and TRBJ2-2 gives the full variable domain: DGGITQSPKYLFRKEGQNVTLSCEQNLNHDAMYWYRQDPGQGLRLIYYSQIVNDFQKGDIAEGYSVSREKKESFPLTVTSAQKNPTAFYLCASRGSTFTGELFFGEGSRLTVL.

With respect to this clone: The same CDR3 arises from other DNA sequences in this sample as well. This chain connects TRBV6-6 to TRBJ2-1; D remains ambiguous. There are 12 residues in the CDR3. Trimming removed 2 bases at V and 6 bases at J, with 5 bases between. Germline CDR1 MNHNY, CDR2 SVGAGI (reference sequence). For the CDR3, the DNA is TGTGCCAGCAGTTACGTCATCAATGAGCAGTTCTTC. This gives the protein CASSYVINEQFF.

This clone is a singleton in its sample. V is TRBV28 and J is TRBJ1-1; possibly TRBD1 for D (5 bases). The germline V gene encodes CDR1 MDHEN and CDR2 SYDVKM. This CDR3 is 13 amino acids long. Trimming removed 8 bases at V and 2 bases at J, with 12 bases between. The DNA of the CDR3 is TGTGCCAGCGGCCTGGGGCGAAACACTGAAGCTTTCTTT. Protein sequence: CASGLGRNTEAFF.

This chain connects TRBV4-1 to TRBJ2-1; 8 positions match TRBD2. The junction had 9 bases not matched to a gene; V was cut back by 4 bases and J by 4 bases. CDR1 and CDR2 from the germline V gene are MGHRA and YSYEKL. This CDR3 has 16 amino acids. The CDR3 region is CASSPSGGGPYNEQFF. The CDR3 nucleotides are TGCGCCAGCAGCCCGAGCGGCGGGGGGCCTTACAATGAGCAGTTCTTC.

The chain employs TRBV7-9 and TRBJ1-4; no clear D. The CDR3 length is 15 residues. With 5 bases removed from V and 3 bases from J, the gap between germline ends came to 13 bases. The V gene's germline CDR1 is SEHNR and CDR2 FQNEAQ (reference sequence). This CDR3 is CASSQEQSSNEKLFF. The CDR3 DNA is TGTGCCAGCAGCCAAGAACAGTCGTCTAATGAAAAACTGTTTTTT.

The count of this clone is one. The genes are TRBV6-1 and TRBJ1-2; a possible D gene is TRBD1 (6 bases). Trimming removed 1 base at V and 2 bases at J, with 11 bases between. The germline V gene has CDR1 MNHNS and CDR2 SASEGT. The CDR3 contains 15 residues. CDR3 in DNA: TGTGCCAGCAGTGAAGTTTGGGGGGGCAACTATGGCTACACCTTC. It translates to CASSEVWGGNYGYTF.

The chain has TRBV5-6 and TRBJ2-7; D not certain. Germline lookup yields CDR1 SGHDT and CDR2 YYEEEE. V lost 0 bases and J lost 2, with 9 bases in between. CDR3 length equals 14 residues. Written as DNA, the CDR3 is TGTGCCAGCAGCTTGGCCACCGGAACCTACGAGCAGTACTTC. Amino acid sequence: CASSLATGTYEQYF.

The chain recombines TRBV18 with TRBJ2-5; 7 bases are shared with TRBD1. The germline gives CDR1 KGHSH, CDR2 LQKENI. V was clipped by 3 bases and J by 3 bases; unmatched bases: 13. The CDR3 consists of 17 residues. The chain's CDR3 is CASSPVGAGGEEETQYF. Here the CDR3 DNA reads TGTGCCAGCTCACCGGTTGGGGCAGGGGGAGAGGAAGAGACCCAGTACTTC.

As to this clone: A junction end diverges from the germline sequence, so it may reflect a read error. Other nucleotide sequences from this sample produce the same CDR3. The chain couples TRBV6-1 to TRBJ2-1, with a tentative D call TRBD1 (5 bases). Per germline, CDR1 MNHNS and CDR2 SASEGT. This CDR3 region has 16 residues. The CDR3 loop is CASSEIIDSSYNEQFF. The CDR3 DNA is TGTGCCAGCAGTGAAATAATTGACAGCTCCTACAATGAACAGTTCTTC.

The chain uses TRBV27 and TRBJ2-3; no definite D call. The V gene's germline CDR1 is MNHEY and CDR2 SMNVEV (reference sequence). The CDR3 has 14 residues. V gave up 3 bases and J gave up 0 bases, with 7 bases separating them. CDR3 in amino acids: CASSFVQSTDTQYF. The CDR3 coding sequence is TGTGCCAGCAGTTTCGTGCAGAGCACAGATACGCAGTATTTT.

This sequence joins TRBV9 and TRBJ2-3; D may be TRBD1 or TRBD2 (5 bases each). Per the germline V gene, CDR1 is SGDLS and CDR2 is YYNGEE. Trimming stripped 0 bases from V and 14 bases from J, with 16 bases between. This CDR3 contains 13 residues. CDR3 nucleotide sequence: TGTGCCAGCAGCGTAGAGGGGACCCCCCCGAGGTATTTT. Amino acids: CASSVEGTPPRYF.

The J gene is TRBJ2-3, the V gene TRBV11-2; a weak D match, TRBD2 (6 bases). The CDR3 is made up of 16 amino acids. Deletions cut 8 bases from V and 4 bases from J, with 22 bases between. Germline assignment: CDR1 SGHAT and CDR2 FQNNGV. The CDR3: CASGAISGATADTQYF. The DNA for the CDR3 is TGTGCCAGCGGAGCAATTAGCGGAGCAACCGCAGATACGCAGTATTTT.

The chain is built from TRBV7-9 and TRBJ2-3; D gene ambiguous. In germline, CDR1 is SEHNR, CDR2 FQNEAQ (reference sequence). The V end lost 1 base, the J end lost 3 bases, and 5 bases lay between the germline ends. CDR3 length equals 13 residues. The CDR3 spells CASSLVRTDTQYF. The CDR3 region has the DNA TGTGCCAGCAGCTTAGTTCGGACAGATACGCAGTATTTT.

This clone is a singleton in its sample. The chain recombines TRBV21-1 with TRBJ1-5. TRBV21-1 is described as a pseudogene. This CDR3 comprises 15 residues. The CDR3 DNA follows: TGTGCCAGCAGCAAAGAGGAGGTCAGCAATCAGCCCCAGCATTTT. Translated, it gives CASSKEEVSNQPQHF.

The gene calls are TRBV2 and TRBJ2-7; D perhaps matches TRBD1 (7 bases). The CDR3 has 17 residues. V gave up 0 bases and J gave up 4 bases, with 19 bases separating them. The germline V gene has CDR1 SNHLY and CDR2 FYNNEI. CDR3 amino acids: CASSEALPGGGGYEQYF. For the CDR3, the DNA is TGTGCCAGCAGTGAAGCGCTTCCCGGAGGGGGCGGGTACGAGCAGTACTTC.

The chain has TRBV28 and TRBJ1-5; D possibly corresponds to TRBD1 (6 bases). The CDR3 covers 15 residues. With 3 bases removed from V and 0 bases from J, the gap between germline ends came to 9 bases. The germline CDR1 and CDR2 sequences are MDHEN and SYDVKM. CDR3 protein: CASSFTGYSNQPQHF. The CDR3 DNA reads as TGTGCCAGCAGTTTCACAGGGTATAGCAATCAGCCCCAGCATTTT.

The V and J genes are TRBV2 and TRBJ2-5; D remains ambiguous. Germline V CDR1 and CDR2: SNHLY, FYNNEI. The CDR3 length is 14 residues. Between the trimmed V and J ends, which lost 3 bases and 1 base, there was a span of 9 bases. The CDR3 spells CASSDANSQETQYF. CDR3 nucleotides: TGTGCCAGCAGTGACGCTAATTCCCAAGAGACCCAGTACTTC.

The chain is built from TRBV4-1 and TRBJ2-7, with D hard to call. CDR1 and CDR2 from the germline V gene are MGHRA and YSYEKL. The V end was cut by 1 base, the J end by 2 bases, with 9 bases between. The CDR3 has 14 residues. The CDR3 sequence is CASSQAVGTYEQYF. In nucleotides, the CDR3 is TGCGCCAGCAGCCAAGCGGTAGGAACCTACGAGCAGTACTTC.